This entry lists 25 T cell receptor beta chains sequenced from one sample in a study of shared clonotypes between healthy human individuals. TCRdb's table, derived via immunoSEQ multiplex PCR, lists solely in-frame clones and lacks some. Of about 1.5 million clones listed, around 98% are singletons. Material for sequencing was naive CD4+ T cells sorted from blood. Stated subset: CD45RA+ positively selected. These TCRs come from a man under 40 in good health.

This clone was recorded once. The same CDR3 can be traced to other DNA sequences in this sample. V gene TRBV5-5 combines with J gene TRBJ2-7; D unclear. Germline CDR1 and CDR2: SGHKS and YYEKEE (reference sequence). This CDR3 region has 14 residues. V shed 0 bases and J shed 1 base, with 8 bases lying between them. The CDR3 spells CASSLVPGSYEQYF. The DNA for the CDR3 is TGTGCCAGCAGCTTGGTCCCAGGATCCTACGAGCAGTACTTC.

V and J are TRBV5-1 and TRBJ1-2, with 10 bases aligning to TRBD1. V shed 4 bases and J 7 bases; nucleotides not matched to a gene: 10. Germline-derived CDR1 and CDR2 are SGHRS and YFSETQ. The CDR3 contains 15 residues. CDR3 DNA: TGCGCCAGCAGCATAGGACAGGGGGGAGATTTTGGCTACACCTTC. Its translation: CASSIGQGGDFGYTF.

The chain recombines TRBV18 with TRBJ2-1; TRBD2 matches at 8 bases. Germline V CDR1 and CDR2: KGHSH, LQKENI. The junction had 3 bases not matched to a gene; V was cut back by 2 bases and J by 9 bases. The CDR3 extends over 13 amino acids. CDR3 in amino acids: CASSPGAGGEQFF. CDR3 nucleotide sequence: TGTGCCAGCTCACCAGGTGCGGGAGGTGAGCAGTTCTTC.

The chain has TRBV9 and TRBJ1-2; TRBD1 might be the D (5 bases). Germline values: CDR1 SGDLS, CDR2 YYNGEE. V lost 0 bases to trimming and J lost 1 base, with 13 bases between them. CDR3 length: 16 amino acids. CDR3 amino acids: CASSVATSGGNYGYTF. CDR3 nucleotide sequence: TGTGCCAGCAGCGTAGCTACCTCGGGGGGTAACTATGGCTACACCTTC.

The chain links TRBV7-3 to TRBJ2-2; D is unresolved. The length of the CDR3 is 15 residues. Germline V gene data show CDR1 as SGHTA and CDR2 as FQGTGA. Trimming pared 8 bases from V and 0 bases from J, leaving 13 bases between. This CDR3 reads CASQDLRANTGELFF. CDR3 DNA: TGTGCCAGCCAAGATCTCCGAGCGAACACCGGGGAGCTGTTTTTT.

The chain links TRBV6-5 to TRBJ2-1; D call uncertain. Trimming took off 6 bases at V and 5 bases at J, with 14 bases between the two ends. Germline loops: CDR1 MNHEY, CDR2 SVGAGI. The CDR3 is made up of 14 amino acids. The CDR3 nucleotides read TGTGCCAGCAGGAACCCCAAGTCCCACAATGAGCAGTTCTTC. Encoded protein: CASRNPKSHNEQFF.

The V gene is TRBV5-5, the J gene TRBJ2-2; 9 bases agree with TRBD1. J was trimmed by 4 bases and V by 0 bases; bases with no gene match: 7. Germline V gene lookup returns CDR1 SGHKS and CDR2 YYEKEE (reference sequence). This CDR3 is built from 17 residues. The CDR3 is CASSLVWDRVSTGELFF. The CDR3 coding sequence is TGTGCCAGCAGCTTGGTGTGGGACAGGGTTAGCACCGGGGAGCTGTTTTTT.

The chain carries TRBV28 and TRBJ1-1, with a possible D match to TRBD1 (6 bases). CDR1 MDHEN and CDR2 SYDVKM come from the germline V gene. The ends were cut back, 0 bases at V and 1 base at J, with 9 bases in the middle. The CDR3 length is 15 residues. CDR3 amino acids: CASSLWRGGNTEAFF. In DNA form, the CDR3 reads TGTGCCAGCAGTTTATGGCGAGGGGGGAACACTGAAGCTTTCTTT.

The rearrangement joins TRBV6-6 to TRBJ2-6; TRBD1 is a possible D gene (5 bases). The CDR3 covers 15 residues. The germline V gene encodes CDR1 MNHNY and CDR2 SVGAGI (reference sequence). V gave up 5 bases and J gave up 2 bases, with 10 bases separating them. The CDR3 is CASSPTVAGANVLTF. The CDR3 coding sequence is TGTGCCAGCAGTCCGACAGTCGCTGGGGCCAACGTCCTGACTTTC.

The chain employs TRBV27 and TRBJ2-1; D is undetermined. Germline V gene sequence: CDR1 MNHEY, CDR2 SMNVEV (reference sequence). V dropped 2 bases and J dropped 3 bases, with 17 bases sitting between them. This CDR3 has 17 residues. The CDR3, as DNA: TGTGCCAGCAGTTTAATCCCCCGGCCCCTATACTACAATGAGCAGTTCTTC. As protein: CASSLIPRPLYYNEQFF.

In DNA form, the CDR3 reads TGTGCCAGCAGCTTACCCCCGGGGGGGAACACTGAAGCTTTCTTT. This encodes CASSLPPGGNTEAFF. This chain connects TRBV7-6 to TRBJ1-1, with D possibly matching TRBD1 (5 bases). CDR1 and CDR2 (germline): SGHVS, FNYEAQ. V lost 2 bases and J lost 1, with 11 bases in between. CDR3 length: 15 amino acids.

The genes are TRBV12-1 and TRBJ2-7; the table's D call of TRBD2 was not tested on the DNA. TRBV12-1 is deemed a pseudogene. The CDR3 totals 14 residues. CDR3 sequence reads: CASSFRRSSYEQYF. The DNA of the CDR3 is TGTGCCAGCAGCTTTAGACGGAGCTCCTACGAGCAGTACTTC.

The V call is TRBV4-1, the J call TRBJ1-1, with a tentative D call TRBD1 (5 bases). The CDR3 covers 16 residues. Germline-derived CDR1 and CDR2 are MGHRA and YSYEKL. With 0 bases removed from V and 1 base from J, the gap between germline ends came to 12 bases. The chain's CDR3 is CASSQDQGTQNTEAFF. The CDR3, as DNA: TGCGCCAGCAGCCAAGATCAGGGCACACAGAACACTGAAGCTTTCTTT.

This rearrangement joins TRBV11-3 to TRBJ2-7, with a possible D match to TRBD1 (5 bases). V was trimmed by 5 bases and J by 6 bases, leaving 14 bases between them. The V gene's germline CDR1 is SGHNT and CDR2 YENEEA. This CDR3 spans 13 amino acids. The CDR3 DNA is TGTGCCAGCAGCAAAGACCAGGGAACCGAGCAGTACTTC. It specifies CASSKDQGTEQYF.

The rearrangement links TRBV7-6 to TRBJ2-1; maybe TRBD1 (5 bases). CDR1 is SGHVS, CDR2 FNYEAQ, per germline. CDR3 length equals 15 residues. V dropped 0 bases and J dropped 5 bases, with 11 bases sitting between them. CDR3 protein: CASSLAAGMHNEQFF. In nucleotides, the CDR3 is TGTGCCAGCAGCTTAGCGGCAGGGATGCACAATGAGCAGTTCTTC.

This clone was seen only once. This sequence joins TRBV7-2 and TRBJ2-3, with 7 nucleotides matching TRBD2. Germline trimming cut 5 bases from V and 2 bases from J; bases unmatched to any gene: 4. This CDR3 has 14 amino acids. Germline V CDR1 and CDR2: SGHTA, FQGNSA. The CDR3 DNA reads TGTGCCAGCAGCCACGGGAGGACCACAGATACGCAGTATTTT. Its translation: CASSHGRTTDTQYF.

V usage is TRBV2 and J usage is TRBJ2-3; D is unclear. Germline CDR1 is SNHLY and CDR2 is FYNNEI. The CDR3 totals 12 residues. The V end lost 4 bases, the J end lost 0 bases, and 2 bases lay between the germline ends. CDR3: CASSVSTDTQYF. The DNA for the CDR3 is TGTGCCAGCAGTGTCAGCACAGATACGCAGTATTTT.

This clone appeared a single time. V gene TRBV5-1 combines with J gene TRBJ2-7, with 13 bases aligning to TRBD2. From germline, CDR1 is SGHRS and CDR2 YFSETQ. Trimming at V came to 4 bases and at J to 4 bases, leaving 14 bases not matched to a gene. The CDR3 spans 18 residues. CDR3 DNA sequence: TGCGCCAGCAGCGTATCCGCCGGGACTAGCGGGGCTACATACGAGCAGTACTTC. Encoded protein: CASSVSAGTSGATYEQYF.

This clone was counted a single time. V is TRBV5-1 and J is TRBJ2-7, with TRBD1 identical over 8 bases. V lost 0 bases, J lost 3 bases, and 8 bases stayed unmatched. Germline-derived CDR1 and CDR2 are SGHRS and YFSETQ. The CDR3 sequence is 16 residues long. Here the CDR3 DNA reads TGCGCCAGCAGCTTGGCTACAACAGGGGGAGGCTACGAGCAGTACTTC. The encoded protein is CASSLATTGGGYEQYF.

V gene TRBV9 combines with J gene TRBJ2-2, with D possibly being TRBD1 (6 bases). Trimming removed 3 bases at V and 0 bases at J, with 12 bases between. The CDR3 is 16 residues long. The germline V gene has CDR1 SGDLS and CDR2 YYNGEE. CDR3 loop: CASSGTADSNTGELFF. For the CDR3, the DNA is TGTGCCAGCAGCGGGACAGCAGACTCGAACACCGGGGAGCTGTTTTTT.

This rearrangement joins TRBV9 to TRBJ2-3; 9 nucleotides align to TRBD2. The CDR3 covers 18 residues. The V gene's germline CDR1 is SGDLS and CDR2 YYNGEE. V shed 2 bases, J shed 2 bases, and the junction held 12 bases outside the gene matches. In DNA, the CDR3 is TGTGCCAGCAGCGTGGGGGGAGCTAGCGGGATTTCCACAGATACGCAGTATTTT. Protein product: CASSVGGASGISTDTQYF. Variable domain in full (rest from reference TRBV9 and TRBJ2-3): DSGVTQTPKHLITATGQRVTLRCSPRSGDLSVYWYQQSLDQGLQFLIQYYNGEERAKGNILERFSAQQFPDLHSELNLSSLELGDSALYFCASSVGGASGISTDTQYFGPGTRLTVL.

The CDR3 DNA follows: TGTGCCAGTAGTATCGGACCCCGAGGAGCTTTCTTT. The encoded protein is CASSIGPRGAFF. V gene TRBV19 combines with J gene TRBJ1-1; no definite D call. V lost 3 bases to trimming and J lost 10 bases, with 12 bases between them. The CDR3 length is 12 residues. Per germline, CDR1 LNHDA and CDR2 SQIVND (reference sequence).

The V call is TRBV27, the J call TRBJ2-7; the match to TRBD1 covers 9 bases. Per germline, CDR1 MNHEY and CDR2 SMNVEV (reference sequence). The CDR3 consists of 16 residues. The junction had 14 bases not matched to a gene; V was cut back by 5 bases and J by 6 bases. As DNA, the CDR3 is TGTGCCAGCAGTCCTACCCCCGGGACAGGGTTTGGCGAGCAGTACTTC. It is translated as CASSPTPGTGFGEQYF.

The chain combines TRBV7-2 with TRBJ2-3; the D is unclear. Germline CDR1 is SGHTA and CDR2 is FQGNSA. This CDR3 is 15 amino acids long. V dropped 6 bases and J dropped 0 bases, with 13 bases sitting between them. DNA for the CDR3: TGTGCCAGCAGACAAGAAATGGCGAGCACAGATACGCAGTATTTT. It codes for CASRQEMASTDTQYF. The variable domain in full, with the rest retrieved from reference TRBV7-2 and TRBJ2-3, is GAGVSQSPSNKVTEKGKDVELRCDPISGHTALYWYRQSLGQGLEFLIYFQGNSAPDKSGLPSDRFSAERTGGSVSTLTIQRTQQEDSAVYLCASRQEMASTDTQYFGPGTRLTVL.

The chain couples TRBV28 to TRBJ2-7; the D call may be TRBD1 or TRBD2 (5 bases each). CDR1 is MDHEN and CDR2 is SYDVKM in the germline V gene. The CDR3 spans 15 residues. V was clipped by 6 bases and J by 0 bases, with 15 bases between them. The DNA of the CDR3 is TGTGCCAGCAGGTCACCGGGACGGGCCTCCTACGAGCAGTACTTC. It is translated as CASRSPGRASYEQYF.